The 2 T cell receptor beta chains below all came from one sample that was sequenced in a study of identifying expanded T cells in peripheral blood. The method was immunoSEQ multiplex PCR; TCRdb's version includes in-frame clones alone and lacks a portion of them. The data contain 75,000 to 100,000 clones, 89% of them singletons. The sequenced sample consisted of blood. These receptors were obtained from a person between 18 and 75 years old in good health.

The chain uses TRBV5-4 and TRBJ1-2; D might be TRBD1 (5 bases). Germline CDR1 reads SGHNT; CDR2 reads YYREEE (reference sequence). The CDR3 spans 15 residues. With 0 bases removed from V and 6 bases from J, the gap between germline ends came to 15 bases. CDR3 loop: CASSLDRPKGDGYTF. The CDR3 nucleotides read TGTGCCAGCAGCTTGGACAGGCCAAAAGGAGATGGCTACACCTTC.

V gene TRBV5-1 combines with J gene TRBJ1-4; 9 positions match TRBD1. Germline V gene sequence: CDR1 SGHRS, CDR2 YFSETQ. The V segment lost 4 bases and the J segment 8 bases; nucleotides outside the gene matches: 9. The CDR3 spans 15 residues. The DNA for the CDR3 is TGCGCCAGCAGCCCCCTGCCGGGACAGGGAGAAAAACTGTTTTTT. As protein: CASSPLPGQGEKLFF.